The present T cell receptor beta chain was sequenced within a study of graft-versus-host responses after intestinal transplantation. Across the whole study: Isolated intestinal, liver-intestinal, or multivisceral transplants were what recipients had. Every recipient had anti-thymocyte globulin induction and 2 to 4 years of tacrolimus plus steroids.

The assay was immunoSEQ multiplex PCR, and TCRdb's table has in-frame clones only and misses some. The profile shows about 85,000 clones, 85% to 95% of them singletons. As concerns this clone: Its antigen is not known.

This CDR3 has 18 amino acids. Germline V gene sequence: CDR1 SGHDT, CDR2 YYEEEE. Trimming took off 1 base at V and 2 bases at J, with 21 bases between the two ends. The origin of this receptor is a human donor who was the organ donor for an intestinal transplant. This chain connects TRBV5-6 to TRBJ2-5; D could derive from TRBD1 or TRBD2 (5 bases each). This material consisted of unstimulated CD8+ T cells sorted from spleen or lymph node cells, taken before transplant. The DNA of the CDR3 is TGTGCCAGCAGCTTGAACACAGGTTGGGGCTGGAGGCAAGAGACCCAGTACTTC. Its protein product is CASSLNTGWGWRQETQYF.